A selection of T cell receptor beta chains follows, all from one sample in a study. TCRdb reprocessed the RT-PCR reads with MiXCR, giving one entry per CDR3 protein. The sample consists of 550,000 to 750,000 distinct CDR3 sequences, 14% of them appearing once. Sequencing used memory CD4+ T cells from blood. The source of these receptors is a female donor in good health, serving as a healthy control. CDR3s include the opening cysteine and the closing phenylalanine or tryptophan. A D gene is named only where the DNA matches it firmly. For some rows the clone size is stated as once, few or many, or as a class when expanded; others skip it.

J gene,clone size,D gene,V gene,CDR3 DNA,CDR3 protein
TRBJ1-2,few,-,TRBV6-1,TGTGCCAGCAGTGAAGCAGGGGCGATCTATGGCTACACCTTC,CASSEAGAIYGYTF
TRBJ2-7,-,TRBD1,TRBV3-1,TGTGCCAGCAGCCCACAGACAGGGGGCTGGAACGAGCAGTACTTC,CASSPQTGGWNEQYF
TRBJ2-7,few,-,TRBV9,TGTGCCAGCAGCGAAACATCTATTTCCTACGAGCAGTACTTC,CASSETSISYEQYF
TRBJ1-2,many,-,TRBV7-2,TGTGCCAGCAGCTCCCTAGGATATGGCTACACCTTC,CASSSLGYGYTF
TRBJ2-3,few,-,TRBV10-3,TGTGCCATCAGAGGGACACTGGGCACAGATACGCAGTATTTT,CAIRGTLGTDTQYF
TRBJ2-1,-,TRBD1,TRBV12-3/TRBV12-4,TGTGCCAGCAGTTTAGGGCCAGGGGGCGGATACAATGAGCAGTTCTTC,CASSLGPGGGYNEQFF
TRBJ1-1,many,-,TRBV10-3,TGTGCCATCAGTGAACAGACAGGATTGGGGAGGGACACTGAAGCTTTCTTT,CAISEQTGLGRDTEAFF
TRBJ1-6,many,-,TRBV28,TGTGCCAGCAGGTTACAGGGCCTTGTTGGTTCACCCCTCCACTTT,CASRLQGLVGSPLHF
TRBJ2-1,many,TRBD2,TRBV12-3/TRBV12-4,TGTGCCAGCAGTTTTGGGGGGGGGAATGAGCAGTTCTTC,CASSFGGGNEQFF
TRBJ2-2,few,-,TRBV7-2,TGTGCCAGCAGCCGTCGACTCGACACCGGGGAGCTGTTTTTT,CASSRRLDTGELFF
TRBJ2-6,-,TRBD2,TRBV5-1,TGCGCCAGCAGCCACGGCGGGGGAGGCGCTGGGGCCAACGTCCTGACTTTC,CASSHGGGGAGANVLTF
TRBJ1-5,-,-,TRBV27,TGTGCCAGCAGTTCAGGCAGTTATAGCAATCAGCCCCAGCATTTT,CASSSGSYSNQPQHF
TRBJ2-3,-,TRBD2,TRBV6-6,TGTGCCAGCAGTTATTACCAGTCGCGGGAGATTTCAGATACGCAGTATTTT,CASSYYQSREISDTQYF
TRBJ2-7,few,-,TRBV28,TGTGCCAGCAGAAAACTGGTAGTATCCTACGAGCAGTACTTC,CASRKLVVSYEQYF
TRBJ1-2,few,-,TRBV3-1,TGTGCCAGCAGCCAAGGTTCCAGGGGCTACACCTTC,CASSQGSRGYTF
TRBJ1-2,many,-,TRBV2,TGTGCCAGCAGTTCCCGCACACCCCGACTCTATGGCTACACCTTC,CASSSRTPRLYGYTF
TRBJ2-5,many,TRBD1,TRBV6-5,TGTGCCAGCAGGGATTCCGGGACAGGGTGGAAAGAGACCCAGTACTTC,CASRDSGTGWKETQYF
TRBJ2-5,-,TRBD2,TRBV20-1,TGCAGTGCTAGAGGCCCGACTAGCGGGACGGAGACCCAGTACTTC,CSARGPTSGTETQYF
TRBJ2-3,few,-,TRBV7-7,TGTGCTAGCAGCTTGACACCGGACGGGGATACGCAGTATTTT,CASSLTPDGDTQYF
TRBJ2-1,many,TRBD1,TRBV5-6,TGTGCCAGCAGCAGGGGACAGGGGTGGGATGAGCAGTTCTTC,CASSRGQGWDEQFF
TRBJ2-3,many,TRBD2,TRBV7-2,TGTGCCAGCGCCACTAGCGGGAGGCGAGTAGATACGCAGTATTTT,CASATSGRRVDTQYF
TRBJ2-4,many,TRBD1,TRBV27,TGTGCCAGCAGTTCGCACCGGGACAGGTCCGGCATTCAGTACTTC,CASSSHRDRSGIQYF
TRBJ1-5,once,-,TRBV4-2,TGTGCCAGCAGCCAAGATAGGGCAGGGGCAAATCAGCCCCAGCATTTT,CASSQDRAGANQPQHF
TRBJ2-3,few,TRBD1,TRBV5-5,TGTGCCAGCAGGATTCGTGGACAGGTCACAGATACGCAGTATTTT,CASRIRGQVTDTQYF
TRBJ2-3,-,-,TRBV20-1,TGCAGTGCTAGACAGGCTAGCGCAAGCACAGATACGCAGTGTTTT,CSARQASASTDTQCF
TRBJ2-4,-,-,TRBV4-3,TGCGCCAGCAGCCATTCAACTGCGGCCAAAAACATTCAGTACTTC,CASSHSTAAKNIQYF
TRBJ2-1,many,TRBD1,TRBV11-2,TGTGCCAGCAGCGGCTCCGGGACAGGACCAAATGAGCAGTTCTTC,CASSGSGTGPNEQFF
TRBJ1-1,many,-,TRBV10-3,TGTGCCATCAGTGAGGACTCAAGGAGCTTCTTT,CAISEDSRSFF
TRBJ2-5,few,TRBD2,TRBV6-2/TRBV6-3,TGTGCCAGCAGTGACCCCGGGAGGGGCCAAGAGACCCAGTACTTC,CASSDPGRGQETQYF
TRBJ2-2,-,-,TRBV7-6,TGTGCCAGCAGCGCATACGTGCGACATCAGAACACCGGGGAGCTGTTTTTT,CASSAYVRHQNTGELFF
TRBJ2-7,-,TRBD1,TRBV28,TGTGCCAGCAGCCCCCATTCCGGGACAGGGTACCACGAGCAGTACTTC,CASSPHSGTGYHEQYF
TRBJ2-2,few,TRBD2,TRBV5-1,TGCGCCAGCAGCTTGGAAGGCGGGAGCGTCACCGGGGAGCTGTTTTTT,CASSLEGGSVTGELFF
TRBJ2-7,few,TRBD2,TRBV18,TGTGCCAGCTCACATTCGGGGCTAGCGGGCCCCGAGCAGTACTTC,CASSHSGLAGPEQYF
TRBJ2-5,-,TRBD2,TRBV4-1,TGCGCCAGCAGCCAACAGCCGGGACTAGCGGGGCAAGAGACCCAGTACTTC,CASSQQPGLAGQETQYF
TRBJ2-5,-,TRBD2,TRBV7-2,TGTGCCAGCAGCTTAGGGACTAGCGGACCCTGGGGGACCCAGTACTTC,CASSLGTSGPWGTQYF
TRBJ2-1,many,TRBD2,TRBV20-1,TGCAGTGCTTCGACTGGCGGGGGGGCGAGCTCCTACAATGAGCAGTTCTTC,CSASTGGGASSYNEQFF
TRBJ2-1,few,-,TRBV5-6,TGTGCCAGCAGCTTGAACAGGCCCTACAATGAGCAGTTCTTC,CASSLNRPYNEQFF
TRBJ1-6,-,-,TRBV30,TGTGCCTGGAGTCAAACGACCGGGACCCTCCACTTT,CAWSQTTGTLHF
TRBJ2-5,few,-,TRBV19,TGTGCCAGTAGTACCCGGAGGGGGGAATCGGAGACCCAGTACTTC,CASSTRRGESETQYF
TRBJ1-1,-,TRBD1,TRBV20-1,TGCAGTGCTAGTCCCCCCGAGACAGGGGGGTCTTTCTTT,CSASPPETGGSFF
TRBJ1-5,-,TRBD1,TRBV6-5,TGTGCCAGCAGTCCCGGGACAGGGGAAGGACAGCCCCAGCATTTT,CASSPGTGEGQPQHF
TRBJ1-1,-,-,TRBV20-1,TGCAGTGCGGTGGCTCACCACACTGAAGCTTTCTTT,CSAVAHHTEAFF
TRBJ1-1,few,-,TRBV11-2,TGTGCCAGTACATACGAACGCACTGAAGCTTTCTTT,CASTYERTEAFF
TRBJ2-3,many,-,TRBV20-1,TGCAGTGCTAGAGCGCTAGCGTACACAGATACGCAGTATTTT,CSARALAYTDTQYF
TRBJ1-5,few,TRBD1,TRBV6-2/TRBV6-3,TGTGCCAGCCGGGACAGGGCGCAGGCCCAGCATTTT,CASRDRAQAQHF
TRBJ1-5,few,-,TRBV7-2,TGTGCCAGCAGCGCCCAACTGAATCAGCCCCAGCATTTT,CASSAQLNQPQHF
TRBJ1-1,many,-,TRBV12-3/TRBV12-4,TGTGCCAGCAACCCGGGGGGTAAGGACACTGAAGCTTTCTTT,CASNPGGKDTEAFF
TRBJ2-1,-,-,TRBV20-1,TGCAGTGCTACGCCGGCGGGAAGGGACAATGAGCAGTTCTTC,CSATPAGRDNEQFF
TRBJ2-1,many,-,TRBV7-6,TGTGCCAGCAGCTTTGACATTTACAATGAGCAGTTCTTC,CASSFDIYNEQFF
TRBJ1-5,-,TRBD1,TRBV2,TGTGCCAGCGATAGACAGGGCGAGTTAAATCAGCCCCAGCATTTT,CASDRQGELNQPQHF
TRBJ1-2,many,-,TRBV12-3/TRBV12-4,TGTGCCAGCAGCCGTCAAGTGGGTAGGGGGATGTCTGGCTACACCTTC,CASSRQVGRGMSGYTF
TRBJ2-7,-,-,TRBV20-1,TGCAGTGCTTGGCAGGACATCGAGCAGTACTTC,CSAWQDIEQYF
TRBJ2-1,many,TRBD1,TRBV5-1,TGCGCCAGCAGCTTGGGGGGACAGAACAATGAGCAGTTCTTC,CASSLGGQNNEQFF
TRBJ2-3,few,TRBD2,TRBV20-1,TGCAGTGCTAGAGACCACGGGGGGGCAACAGATACGCAGTATTTT,CSARDHGGATDTQYF
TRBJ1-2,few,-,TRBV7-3,TGTGCCAGCAGCCCCCAGGGGACGGCGTATGGCTACACCTTC,CASSPQGTAYGYTF
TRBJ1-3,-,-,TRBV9,TGTGCCAGCAGCGTAGCCGGAACAGGATTATCCTCTGGAAACACCATATATTTT,CASSVAGTGLSSGNTIYF
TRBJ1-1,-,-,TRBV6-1,TGTGCCAGCAGTGAAGGACCGGCTTGGCTGGCTTTCTTT,CASSEGPAWLAFF
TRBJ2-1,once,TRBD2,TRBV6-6,TGTGCCAGCAGCCCGGGACTAGCGTCCCCCAATGAGCAGTTCTTC,CASSPGLASPNEQFF
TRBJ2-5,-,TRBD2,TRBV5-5,TGTGCCAGCAGCACGGGACTAGCGGGACAAGAGACCCAGTACTTC,CASSTGLAGQETQYF
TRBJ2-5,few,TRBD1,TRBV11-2,TGTGCCAGCACCCGTCAGGGGGCGCATGTTCAAGAGACCCAGTACTTC,CASTRQGAHVQETQYF